This TCR beta chain was found in a study of cytomegalovirus exposure and HLA in healthy donors. On the study more broadly: In an earlier analysis, around 120 million unique TCR beta sequences were found from about 180 million T cells. Study findings and constraints: TCR beta V- and J-gene trimming, according to a later analysis, was linked to a missense DCLRE1C variant. V segments that were indistinguishable, TRBV6-2 and TRBV6-3 among them, were omitted from analysis.

Concerning this clone itself: Its target is not known.

The PCR employed 60 Vbeta primers together with 13 Jbeta primers. Assay used: immunoSEQ multiplex PCR; TCRdb lists only in-frame clones, some missing. The sample comprises 90,000 to 120,000 clones, around 69% of which are singletons, and about 2.3% rests with the top ten. The CDR3 runs to 17 residues. The V segment lost 4 bases and the J segment 0 bases; nucleotides outside the gene matches: 7. Germline V lookup: CDR1 SGHRS, CDR2 YFSETQ. Donors in the study were healthy people who gave bone marrow. This rearrangement joins TRBV5-1 to TRBJ1-3, with 10 bases that match TRBD1. This TCR derives from a man between 18 and 29 years old in good health and CMV-seronegative. What was sequenced was PBMCs. Here the CDR3 reads CASSEGQGIISGNTIYF. CDR3 sequence (DNA): TGCGCCAGCAGCGAGGGACAGGGGATTATCTCTGGAAACACCATATATTTT. Based on the CDR3 plus reference TRBV5-1 and TRBJ1-3, the full variable domain is KAGVTQTPRYLIKTRGQQVTLSCSPISGHRSVSWYQQTPGQGLQFLFEYFSETQRNKGNFPGRFSGRQFSNSRSEMNVSTLELGDSALYLCASSEGQGIISGNTIYFGEGSWLTVV.